One and the same sample provided the 10 T cell receptor beta chains below, sequenced in a study of T cell responses to AZD1222 COVID-19 vaccine. Profiling relied on immunoSEQ multiplex PCR, and the TCRdb table lists in-frame clones only, not all of them. This sample carries 130,000 to 150,000 clones, roughly 84% of them seen once, and the ten largest clones take less than 6%. The sample here was peripheral blood, taken 28 days after the second AZD1222 dose. The origin of the receptors is an adult who received the AZD1222 COVID-19 vaccine.

This clone was observed a single time. The chain joins TRBV30 to TRBJ2-1; D gene ambiguous. This CDR3 contains 15 residues. Per germline, CDR1 GTSNPN and CDR2 SVGIG (reference sequence). V lost 0 bases and J lost 3, with 12 bases in between. The CDR3 here is CAWSVQLPLYNEQFF. The DNA for the CDR3 is TGTGCCTGGAGTGTTCAACTTCCCCTCTACAATGAGCAGTTCTTC.

Notes on this clone: In the same sample, other DNA sequences code for this CDR3. The gene calls are TRBV3-1 (or the pseudogene TRBV3-2) and TRBJ1-5; no definite D call. The CDR3 is 13 amino acids. The germline gives CDR1 LGHDT, CDR2 YNNKEL (reference sequence). Trimming removed 0 bases from V and 6 bases from J, with 6 bases in between. Written as DNA, the CDR3 is TGTGCCAGCAGCCAAGATGGTAGTCAGCCCCAGCATTTT. Encoded protein: CASSQDGSQPQHF.

The chain employs TRBV11-2 and TRBJ2-3, with D hard to call. V dropped 1 base and J dropped 0 bases, with 5 bases sitting between them. The CDR3 runs 14 residues. In germline, CDR1 is SGHAT, CDR2 FQNNGV. Written as DNA, the CDR3 is TGTGCCAGCAGCTTAGGCCGGAGCACAGATACGCAGTATTTT. Protein product: CASSLGRSTDTQYF.

This sequence joins TRBV24-1 and TRBJ2-1; no reliable D call. Germline assignment: CDR1 KGHDR and CDR2 SFDVKD. Trimming took 5 bases from V and 5 from J, leaving 3 bases between them. This CDR3 region has 11 residues. CDR3 in amino acids: CATSGNNEQFF. CDR3 bases: TGTGCCACCAGTGGAAACAATGAGCAGTTCTTC.

This clone appeared many times. This CDR3 is CASSPPDGIEQYF. The DNA for the CDR3 is TGTGCCAGCTCACCCCCTGACGGAATCGAGCAGTACTTC. This chain uses TRBV18 with TRBJ2-7; D gene unclear. This CDR3 comprises 13 residues. CDR1 and CDR2 (germline): KGHSH, LQKENI. V lost 3 bases to trimming and J lost 6 bases, with 12 bases between them.

V gene TRBV29-1 combines with J gene TRBJ1-5; TRBD1 might be the D (5 bases). The CDR3 runs to 13 residues. Germline V lookup: CDR1 SQVTM, CDR2 ANQGSEA. Trimming shortened V by 4 bases and J by 7 bases, and 14 bases separated the two germline ends. The CDR3 protein is CSVGEGLEQPQHF. The CDR3 DNA follows: TGCAGCGTTGGGGAGGGGTTGGAGCAGCCCCAGCATTTT.

V usage is TRBV2 and J usage is TRBJ2-5; 9 positions match TRBD1. The V gene end was trimmed by 7 bases and the J gene end by 5 bases; junction bases not matched to a gene: 8. This CDR3 comprises 14 residues. CDR1 is SNHLY and CDR2 is FYNNEI in the germline V gene. CDR3 loop: CASTGNRGLETQYF. Here the CDR3 DNA reads TGTGCCAGCACTGGGAACAGGGGGCTCGAGACCCAGTACTTC.

J is TRBJ2-3 and V is TRBV14; D tentatively fits TRBD1 or TRBD2 (6 bases each). Germline V gives CDR1 SGHDN, CDR2 FVKESK. The V gene lost 4 bases and the J gene lost 6 bases, with 17 bases spanning the gap. The CDR3 has 15 residues. The CDR3 sequence is CASSPGRGVFDTQYF. The CDR3 DNA reads TGTGCCAGCAGCCCGGGAAGGGGGGTATTTGATACGCAGTATTTT.

The rearrangement uses TRBV11-1 and TRBJ2-1, with 9 bases matching TRBD1. Trimming removed 7 bases from V and 8 bases from J; junction bases left unmatched: 9. Germline-derived CDR1 and CDR2 are SGHAT and FQDESV (reference sequence). The CDR3 is made up of 14 amino acids. CDR3 sequence reads: CASNRQGGFDEQFF. The CDR3 DNA sequence: TGTGCCAGCAACCGACAGGGGGGTTTTGATGAGCAGTTCTTC.

This chain connects TRBV5-1 to TRBJ2-3; no reliable D call. Germline V gene data show CDR1 as SGHRS and CDR2 as YFSETQ. The CDR3 is made up of 14 amino acids. Trimming removed 7 bases from V and 4 bases from J, with 16 bases in between. The CDR3 region has the DNA TGCGCCAGCGAAATTCCTTGGCCAGCAGATACGCAGTATTTT. It translates to CASEIPWPADTQYF.